Below are 4 T cell receptor beta chains sequenced from a single sample in a study of blood T cells in healthy people across ages. The authors ran a second PCR of about 6 to 11 cycles using a sample-barcoded 5' primer and a J-beta primer mix. TCRdb analysed the 5' RACE reads with MiXCR anew, one entry per CDR3 protein. The sample consists of more than 1,400,000 distinct CDR3 sequences, 42% of them appearing once. Sequencing used blood. These receptors were taken from a young woman in good health.

The gene calls are TRBV3-1 and TRBJ1-2; no clear D. Germline assignment: CDR1 LGHDT and CDR2 YNNKEL (reference sequence). This CDR3 has 13 amino acids. V was cut by 9 bases and J by 5 bases, with 16 bases left in between. The CDR3 loop reads CASFRSGEYGYTF. The CDR3 coding sequence is TGTGCCAGTTTCAGGTCGGGAGAATATGGCTACACCTTC.

The rearrangement links TRBV27 to TRBJ2-5; TRBD2 matches at 10 bases. The length of the CDR3 is 16 residues. V lost 6 bases and J lost 11; bases outside the gene matches: 18. Germline CDR1 and CDR2: MNHEY and SMNVEV (reference sequence). The CDR3 DNA sequence: TGTGCCAGCAGCTTCGTGGCTAGCGGGAGTCAAGATGAGCAGTACTTC. It specifies CASSFVASGSQDEQYF.

V gene TRBV4-1 combines with J gene TRBJ2-5; TRBD1 agrees at 9 bases. With the DNA end fitting TRBJ2-7 better, the J assignment may be wrong. There are 15 residues in the CDR3. Germline V gene sequence: CDR1 MGHRA, CDR2 YSYEKL. The CDR3, as DNA: TGCGCCAGCAGCCAAGCGGAAGGACAGGGGACCGAGCAGTACTTC. Amino acids: CASSQAEGQGTEQYF.

As for this clonotype: This could be a read error, since a much larger clone is one nucleotide away. This sequence joins TRBV4-2 and TRBJ2-7, with TRBD2 matching over 10 bases. The V gene's germline CDR1 is LGHNA and CDR2 YNFKEQ. The CDR3 consists of 17 residues. CDR3 DNA: TGTGCCAGCAGCCAAGTCCCTAGCGGGAGAACCCCCTACGAGCAGTGCTTC. Amino acid sequence: CASSQVPSGRTPYEQCF.